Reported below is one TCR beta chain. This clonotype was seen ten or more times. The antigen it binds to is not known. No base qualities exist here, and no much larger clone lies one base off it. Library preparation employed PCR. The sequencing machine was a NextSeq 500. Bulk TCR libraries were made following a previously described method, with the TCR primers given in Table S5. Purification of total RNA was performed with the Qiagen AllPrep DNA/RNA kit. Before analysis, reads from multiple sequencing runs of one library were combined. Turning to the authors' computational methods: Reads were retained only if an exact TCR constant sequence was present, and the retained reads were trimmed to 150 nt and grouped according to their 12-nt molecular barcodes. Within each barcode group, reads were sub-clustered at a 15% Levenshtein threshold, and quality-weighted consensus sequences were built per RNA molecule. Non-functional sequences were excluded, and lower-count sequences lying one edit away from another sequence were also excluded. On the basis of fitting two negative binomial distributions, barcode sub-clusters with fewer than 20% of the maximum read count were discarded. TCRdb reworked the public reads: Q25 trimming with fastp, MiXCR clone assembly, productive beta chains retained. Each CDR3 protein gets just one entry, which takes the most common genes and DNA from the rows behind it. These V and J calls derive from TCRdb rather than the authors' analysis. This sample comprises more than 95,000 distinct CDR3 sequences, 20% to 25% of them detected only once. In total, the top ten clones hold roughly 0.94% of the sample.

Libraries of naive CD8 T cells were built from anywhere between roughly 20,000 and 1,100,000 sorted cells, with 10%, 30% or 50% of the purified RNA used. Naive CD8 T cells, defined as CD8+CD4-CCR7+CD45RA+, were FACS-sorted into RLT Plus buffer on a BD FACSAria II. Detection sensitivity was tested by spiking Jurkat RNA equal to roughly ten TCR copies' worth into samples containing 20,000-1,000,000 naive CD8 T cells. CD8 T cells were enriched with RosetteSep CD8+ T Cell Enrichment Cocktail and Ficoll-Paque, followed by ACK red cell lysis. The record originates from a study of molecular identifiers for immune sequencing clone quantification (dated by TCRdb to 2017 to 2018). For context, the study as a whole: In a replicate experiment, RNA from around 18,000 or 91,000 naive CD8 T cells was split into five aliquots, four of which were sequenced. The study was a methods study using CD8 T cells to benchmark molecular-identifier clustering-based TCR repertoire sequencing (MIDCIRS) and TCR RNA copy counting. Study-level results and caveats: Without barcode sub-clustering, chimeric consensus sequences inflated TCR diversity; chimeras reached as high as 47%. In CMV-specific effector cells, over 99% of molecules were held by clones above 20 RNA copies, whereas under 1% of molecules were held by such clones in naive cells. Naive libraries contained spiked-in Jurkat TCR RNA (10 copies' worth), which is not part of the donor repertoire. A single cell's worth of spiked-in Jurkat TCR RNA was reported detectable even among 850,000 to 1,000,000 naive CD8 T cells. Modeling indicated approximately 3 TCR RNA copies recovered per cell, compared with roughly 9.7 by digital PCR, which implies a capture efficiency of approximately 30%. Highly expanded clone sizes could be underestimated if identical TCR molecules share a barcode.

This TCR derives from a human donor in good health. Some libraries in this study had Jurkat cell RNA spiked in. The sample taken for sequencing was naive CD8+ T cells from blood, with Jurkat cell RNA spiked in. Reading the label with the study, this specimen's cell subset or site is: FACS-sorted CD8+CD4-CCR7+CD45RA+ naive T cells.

The nucleotide sequence reads as follows: TGCGCCAGCAGCCACGGACAGGCTGATAATTCACCCCTCCACTTT. This encodes CASSHGQADNSPLHF. The rearrangement joined TRBV4-3 to TRBJ1-6, with 7 bases in between that match TRBD1. There are 15 amino acids in the CDR3, from cysteine to phenylalanine inclusive. Only the CDR3 part of the read is kept: 45 bases, read in frame from the first base. The germline V gene yields LGHNA for CDR1 and YSLEER for CDR2. Trimming leaves V shorter by 3 bases and J shorter by 5 bases, with the junction holding 4 bases beyond the gene matches.